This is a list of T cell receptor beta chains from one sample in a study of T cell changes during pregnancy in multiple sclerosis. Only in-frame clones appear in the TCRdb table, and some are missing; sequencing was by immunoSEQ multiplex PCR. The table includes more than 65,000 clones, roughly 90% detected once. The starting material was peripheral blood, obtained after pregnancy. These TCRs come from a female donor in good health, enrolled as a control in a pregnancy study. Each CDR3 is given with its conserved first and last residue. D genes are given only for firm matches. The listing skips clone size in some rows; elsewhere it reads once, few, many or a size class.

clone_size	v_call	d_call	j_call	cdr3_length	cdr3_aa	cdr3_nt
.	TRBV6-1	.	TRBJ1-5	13	CASSAYYNQPQHF	TGTGCCAGCAGTGCCTACTACAATCAGCCCCAGCATTTT
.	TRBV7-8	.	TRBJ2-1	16	CASTTGWAQGGEEQFF	TGTGCCAGCACAACCGGCTGGGCCCAGGGGGGTGAGGAGCAGTTCTTC
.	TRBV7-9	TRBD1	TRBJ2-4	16	CASSAGTGLAKNIQYF	TGTGCCAGCAGCGCCGGGACAGGTCTAGCCAAAAACATTCAGTACTTC
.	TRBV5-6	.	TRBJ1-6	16	CASSLYTGPGNSPLHF	TGTGCCAGCAGCTTGTATACAGGGCCGGGTAATTCACCCCTCCACTTT
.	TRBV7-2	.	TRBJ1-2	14	CASSRGGLPFGYTF	TGTGCCAGCAGCCGGGGAGGGCTCCCCTTTGGCTACACCTTC
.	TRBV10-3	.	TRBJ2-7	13	CAIRGSPPDEQYF	TGTGCCATCAGGGGGAGCCCGCCCGACGAGCAGTACTTC
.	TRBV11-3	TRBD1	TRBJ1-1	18	CASSLDGTGLYMNTEAFF	TGTGCCAGCAGCTTAGATGGGACAGGTCTTTACATGAACACTGAAGCTTTCTTT
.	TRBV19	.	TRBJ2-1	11	CASRSYNEQFF	TGTGCCAGTAGATCATACAATGAGCAGTTCTTC
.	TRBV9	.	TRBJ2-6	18	CASSANPGGRSGANVLTF	TGTGCCAGCAGCGCGAACCCTGGTGGGCGCTCTGGGGCCAACGTCCTGACTTTC
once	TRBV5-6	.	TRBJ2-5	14	CASSLVGAQETQYF	TGTGCCAGCAGCTTGGTGGGGGCGCAGGAGACCCAGTACTTC
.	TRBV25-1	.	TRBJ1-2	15	CASSPPVPGAYGYTF	TGTGCCAGCAGTCCTCCGGTACCAGGGGCTTACGGCTACACCTTC
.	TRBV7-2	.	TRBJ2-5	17	CASSEPNRIEYQETQYF	TGTGCCAGCAGCGAACCGAATAGAATTGAGTACCAAGAGACCCAGTACTTC
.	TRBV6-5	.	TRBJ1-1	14	CASSPTGLNTEAFF	TGTGCCAGCAGTCCGACAGGCTTAAACACTGAAGCTTTCTTT
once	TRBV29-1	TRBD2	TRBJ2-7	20	CSVEDGTTGTSGRTTYEQYF	TGCAGCGTTGAAGACGGGACAACCGGGACTAGCGGGAGAACAACCTACGAGCAGTACTTC
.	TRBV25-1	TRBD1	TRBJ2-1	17	CASSEGTVLRSYNEQFF	TGTGCCAGCAGTGAAGGGACAGTCCTCCGCTCCTACAATGAGCAGTTCTTC
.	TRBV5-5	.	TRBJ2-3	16	CASSLGGVGFTDTQYF	TGTGCCAGCAGCTTGGGCGGGGTGGGGTTCACAGATACGCAGTATTTT
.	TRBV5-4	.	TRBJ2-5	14	CASSPNQGQETQYF	TGTGCCAGCAGCCCCAACCAGGGACAAGAGACCCAGTACTTC
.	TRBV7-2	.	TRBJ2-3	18	CASSLEGAAGPSTDTQYF	TGTGCCAGCAGCTTAGAAGGGGCGGCGGGGCCAAGCACAGATACGCAGTATTTT
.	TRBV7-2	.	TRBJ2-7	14	CASSSGTQAYEQYF	TGTGCCAGCAGCTCCGGGACACAAGCCTACGAGCAGTACTTC
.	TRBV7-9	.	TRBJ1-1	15	CASSLGGGANTEAFF	TGTGCCAGCAGCTTAGGTGGAGGGGCGAACACTGAAGCTTTCTTT
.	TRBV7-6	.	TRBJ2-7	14	CASSLSHGAYEQYF	TGTGCCAGCAGCTTGTCACACGGGGCCTACGAGCAGTACTTC
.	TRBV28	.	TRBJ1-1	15	CASSPTQATSLEAFF	TGTGCCAGCAGTCCGACCCAGGCGACTAGCCTCGAAGCTTTCTTT
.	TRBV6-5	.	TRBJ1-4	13	CASSSGGDEKLFF	TGTGCCAGCAGCTCTGGGGGGGACGAAAAACTGTTTTTT
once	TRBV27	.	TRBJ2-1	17	CASSGPGTSNSYNEQFF	TGTGCCAGCAGTGGACCCGGGACTTCAAACTCCTACAATGAGCAGTTCTTC
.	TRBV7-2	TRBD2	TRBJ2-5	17	CASSSPPGGSRVETQYF	TGTGCCAGCAGCTCGCCCCCGGGGGGGAGTAGGGTTGAGACCCAGTACTTC
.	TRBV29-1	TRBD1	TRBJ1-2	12	CSADRGLGGYTF	TGCAGCGCCGACAGGGGGCTAGGGGGCTACACCTTC
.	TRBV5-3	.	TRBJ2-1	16	CARSLGGHYLTNEQFF	TGTGCCAGAAGCTTGGGGGGGCATTACTTGACCAATGAGCAGTTCTTC